These T cell receptor beta chains were read from a single sample in a study of immune heterogeneity within non-small cell lung tumors. One entry per CDR3 protein, called by TCRdb with MiXCR from the multiplex PCR reads. Here the sample spans 20,000 to 25,000 distinct CDR3 sequences, more than 25% being singletons. Sequenced sample: lung tumor tissue. These TCRs come from a man in his forties or fifties with non-small cell lung cancer. Both conserved end residues are part of each CDR3. The D gene is left open where the match is weak. Part of the rows lack a size; the others show once, few, many or a class for expanded clones.

size,D,V,length,J,CDR3,DNA
many,-,TRBV20-1,12,TRBJ2-7,CSARETSYEQYF,TGCAGTGCTAGAGAGACGAGCTACGAGCAGTACTTC
many,-,TRBV5-1,15,TRBJ1-2,CASSLGDAGGYGYTF,TGCGCCAGCAGCTTAGGTGACGCGGGCGGCTATGGCTACACCTTC
-,-,TRBV12-3/TRBV12-4,15,TRBJ2-5,CASSTAAGRRETQYF,TGTGCCAGCAGTACCGCCGCTGGGAGACGAGAGACCCAGTACTTC
-,TRBD2,TRBV7-2,17,TRBJ2-3,CASSYAGTSGSRDTHYF,TGTGCCAGCAGCTATGCGGGGACTAGCGGGAGCAGAGATACGCACTATTTT
many,-,TRBV12-3/TRBV12-4,11,TRBJ1-1,CASSPGIEAFF,TGTGCCAGCAGTCCAGGGATTGAAGCTTTCTTT
medium-sized,-,TRBV12-5,17,TRBJ1-5,CASADSLGGPSNQPQHF,TGTGCTAGTGCCGACTCCTTAGGAGGGCCTAGCAATCAGCCCCAGCATTTT
few,-,TRBV7-9,15,TRBJ1-1,CASSLDRGKNTEAFF,TGTGCCAGCAGCTTAGACCGGGGGAAGAACACTGAAGCTTTCTTT
few,TRBD2,TRBV20-1,15,TRBJ2-2,CSARAGTIGTGELFF,TGCAGTGCTAGGGCCGGGACTATTGGGACCGGGGAGCTGTTTTTT
-,TRBD1,TRBV2,14,TRBJ2-7,CASRNGQGPYEQYF,TGTGCCAGCAGAAACGGACAGGGACCTTACGAGCAGTACTTC
once,-,TRBV5-4,14,TRBJ1-5,CASSYQGSNQPQHF,TGTGCCAGCAGTTATCAGGGGTCAAATCAGCCCCAGCATTTT
-,-,TRBV7-8,15,TRBJ2-5,CASSLGWRTKETQYF,TGTGCCAGCAGCTTAGGGTGGCGGACAAAAGAGACCCAGTACTTC
few,-,TRBV3-1,14,TRBJ1-1,CASSPRQRNTEAFF,TGTGCCAGCAGCCCTCGACAGCGGAACACTGAAGCTTTCTTT
-,TRBD2,TRBV4-2,16,TRBJ2-1,CASSQDLAGGLNEQFF,TGTGCCAGCAGCCAAGATCTAGCGGGGGGGCTCAATGAGCAGTTCTTC
-,-,TRBV12-3/TRBV12-4,14,TRBJ1-1,CASSSTQGLGEAFF,TGTGCCAGCAGCTCCACACAGGGTTTGGGTGAAGCTTTCTTT
few,-,TRBV24-1,13,TRBJ2-5,CATSEGLVGTQYF,TGTGCCACCAGTGAGGGCCTCGTTGGGACCCAGTACTTC
few,-,TRBV28,17,TRBJ2-3,CASSYEELLLSTDTQYF,TGTGCCAGCAGCTATGAAGAACTCCTCCTCAGCACAGATACGCAGTATTTT
few,TRBD2,TRBV20-1,15,TRBJ2-3,CSLLRGLGVADTQYF,TGCAGTCTACTAAGAGGACTAGGGGTCGCAGATACGCAGTATTTT
once,-,TRBV12-3/TRBV12-4,13,TRBJ1-2,CPSSFLPTYGYTF,TGTCCCAGCAGTTTTTTACCCACCTATGGCTACACCTTC
-,-,TRBV7-2,13,TRBJ2-5,CASSLGLQETQYF,TGTGCCAGCAGCTTAGGTCTCCAAGAGACCCAGTACTTC
few,-,TRBV6-1,15,TRBJ2-2,CASSPSQGNTGELFF,TGTGCCAGCTCCCCGTCCCAGGGGAACACCGGGGAGCTGTTTTTT
-,TRBD1,TRBV7-8,16,TRBJ1-1,CASSYQWGQGTTEAFF,TGTGCCAGCAGCTACCAATGGGGACAGGGCACCACTGAAGCTTTCTTT
-,-,TRBV6-1,13,TRBJ1-2,CVSTKDRHYGYTF,TGTGTTAGCACGAAAGACAGGCACTATGGCTACACCTTC
medium-sized,TRBD1,TRBV20-1,18,TRBJ2-1,CSARDSLDRSYPYNEQFF,TGCAGTGCTAGAGATTCATTGGACAGGTCCTACCCCTACAATGAGCAGTTCTTC
medium-sized,TRBD1,TRBV19,13,TRBJ1-1,CASRGQMNTEAFF,TGTGCCAGTAGGGGACAGATGAACACTGAAGCTTTCTTT
many,-,TRBV30,14,TRBJ1-2,CAWTPLTGASGYTF,TGTGCCTGGACCCCTTTGACGGGGGCGAGTGGCTACACCTTC
-,-,TRBV5-1,14,TRBJ1-1,CASSLTGANTEAFF,TGCGCCAGCAGCTTGACAGGCGCGAACACTGAAGCTTTCTTT
-,-,TRBV6-1,16,TRBJ1-1,CASSDLTHTANTEAFF,TGTGCCAGCAGTGATTTGACGCACACCGCGAACACTGAAGCTTTCTTT
many,TRBD1,TRBV7-2,17,TRBJ1-2,CASSLENLGTGVGGYTF,TGTGCCAGCAGCTTAGAAAACCTCGGGACAGGGGTTGGTGGCTACACCTTC
-,TRBD1,TRBV20-1,17,TRBJ2-2,CSARDQSGGWSTGELFF,TGCAGTGCTAGAGATCAATCAGGGGGCTGGTCCACCGGGGAGCTGTTTTTT
medium-sized,TRBD1,TRBV6-2/TRBV6-3,15,TRBJ1-5,CASSRVGQLNQPQHF,TGTGCCAGCAGCCGTGTGGGACAGCTCAATCAGCCCCAGCATTTT
few,-,TRBV30,14,TRBJ2-1,CAWSELAVYNEQFF,TGTGCCTGGAGTGAGTTAGCGGTATACAATGAGCAGTTCTTC
few,TRBD1,TRBV2,15,TRBJ2-7,CASRVMGQGRNEQYF,TGTGCCAGCAGGGTTATGGGACAGGGGAGGAACGAGCAGTACTTC
many,-,TRBV7-9,14,TRBJ2-7,CASSLAPGSYEQYF,TGTGCCAGCAGCTTAGCTCCTGGCTCCTACGAGCAGTACTTC
many,TRBD1,TRBV7-8,17,TRBJ1-5,CASSPGTGLGSNQPQHF,TGTGCCAGCAGCCCGGGGACAGGGCTTGGTAGCAATCAGCCCCAGCATTTT
-,TRBD2,TRBV20-1,15,TRBJ2-5,CIARVPTSGRQTQYF,TGCATTGCTAGAGTCCCGACTAGCGGGAGACAGACCCAGTACTTC
many,-,TRBV6-7,15,TRBJ1-2,CASSYPPAGPYGYTF,TGTGCCAGCAGTTATCCGCCTGCCGGTCCCTATGGCTACACCTTC
many,-,TRBV7-9,15,TRBJ1-6,CASSLGLGTNSPLHF,TGTGCCAGCAGCTTAGGTCTCGGTACCAATTCACCCCTCCACTTT
many,-,TRBV12-3/TRBV12-4,15,TRBJ2-2,CASSRNRANTGELFF,TGTGCCAGCAGCCGAAACAGGGCGAACACCGGGGAGCTGTTTTTT
medium-sized,TRBD2,TRBV28,15,TRBJ2-1,CASSPGTSGAREQFF,TGTGCCAGCAGTCCCGGGACTAGCGGGGCCAGGGAGCAGTTCTTC
-,TRBD1,TRBV5-5,14,TRBJ1-2,CASSLGQGVLGYTF,TGTGCCAGCAGCTTGGGACAGGGAGTATTGGGCTACACCTTC
once,TRBD1,TRBV6-2/TRBV6-3,17,TRBJ2-4,CASSQKGTGRAKNIKYF,TGTGCCAGCAGTCAAAAAGGGACAGGGCGAGCCAAAAACATTAAGTACTTC
-,-,TRBV2,15,TRBJ1-3,CASSDPIGSGNTIYF,TGTGCCAGCAGTGATCCCATAGGGTCTGGAAACACCATATATTTT
-,-,TRBV25-1,13,TRBJ2-3,CASSEWGTDTQYF,TGTGCCAGCAGTGAATGGGGCACAGATACGCAGTATTTT
-,-,TRBV20-1,14,TRBJ1-2,CSARDTRIRDGYTF,TGCAGTGCTAGAGATACCCGCATCAGGGATGGCTACACCTTC
medium-sized,TRBD1,TRBV6-1,14,TRBJ1-3,CASFRGNSGNTIYF,TGTGCCAGCTTCAGGGGGAACTCGGGAAACACCATATATTTT
many,-,TRBV19,15,TRBJ2-3,CASSIAGAGADTQYF,TGTGCCAGTAGTATAGCTGGGGCCGGGGCAGATACGCAGTATTTT
few,-,TRBV2,13,TRBJ1-1,CASKRVLGTEAFF,TGTGCCAGCAAAAGAGTCCTGGGGACTGAAGCTTTCTTT
many,-,TRBV20-1,15,TRBJ2-7,CSASSAGQFSYEQYF,TGCAGTGCTAGCTCGGCAGGGCAATTCTCCTACGAGCAGTACTTC
many,-,TRBV6-4,13,TRBJ2-3,CASSELSTDTQYF,TGTGCCAGCAGTGAATTAAGCACAGATACGCAGTATTTT
few,TRBD1,TRBV11-3,15,TRBJ2-7,CASSSTGAASYEQYF,TGTGCCAGCAGCTCCACAGGGGCAGCCTCCTACGAGCAGTACTTC
many,TRBD2,TRBV4-2,15,TRBJ2-7,CASSQHERGPREQYF,TGTGCCAGCAGCCAACATGAGCGGGGGCCTCGGGAGCAGTACTTC